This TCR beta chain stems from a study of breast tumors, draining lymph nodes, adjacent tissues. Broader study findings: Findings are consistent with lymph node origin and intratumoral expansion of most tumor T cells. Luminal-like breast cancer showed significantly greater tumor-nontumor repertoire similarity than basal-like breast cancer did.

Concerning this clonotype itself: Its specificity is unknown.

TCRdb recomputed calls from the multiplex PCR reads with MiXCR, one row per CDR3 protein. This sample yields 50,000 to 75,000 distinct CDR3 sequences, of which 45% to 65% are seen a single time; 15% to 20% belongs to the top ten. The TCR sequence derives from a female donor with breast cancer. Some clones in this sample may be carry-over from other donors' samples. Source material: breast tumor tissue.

The CDR3 is CSQTSGVNEQFF. CDR3 bases: TGCAGTCAGACTAGCGGGGTTAATGAGCAGTTCTTC. The chain uses TRBV20-1 and TRBJ2-1; 11 bases map to TRBD2. V was clipped by 8 bases and J by 7 bases; unmatched bases: 4. From germline, CDR1 is DFQATT and CDR2 SNEGSKA (reference sequence). The CDR3 has 12 amino acids.